The clone carrying this T cell receptor beta chain was found a few times. Its specificity is unknown. All gene names here are mouse names. The read halts 1 residue ahead of the CDR3 end, with the missing end drawn from the germline J gene. The data originate from a study of tissue T cells after allogeneic stem cell transplantation. Trimming left V 0 bases short and J 0 bases short, with 5 bases between. The CDR3 runs 15 residues. Germline V CDR1 and CDR2: MNHDT, YYDKIL. Sequencing was performed with immunoSEQ multiplex PCR; in TCRdb, only in-frame clones are kept and a portion is missing. The profile shows approximately 11,000 clones, roughly two fifths of them singletons. Study findings and constraints: Tissue-detected TCR repertoire was only partly captured by blood and spleen T cells.

Regarding time point: mouse harvest day 7 after allogeneic transplant. Mouse grafts combined 10^7 T-cell-depleted bone marrow cells with 10^6 splenic CD5+ T cells. This receptor was obtained from a female BALB/c mouse given C57BL/6 T cells with graft-versus-host disease after an allogeneic hematopoietic cell transplant. The sequencing sample was made of skin. The chain joins TRBV17 to TRBJ2-2, with D unclear. CDR3 DNA (partial): TGTGCTAGCAGTAGAGACAGGTCAAACACCGGGCAGCTCTAC. Translating it yields CASSRDRSNTGQLY. Given in full, the CDR3 is CASSRDRSNTGQLYF. The complete variable domain, with remaining parts taken from reference TRBV17 and TRBJ2-2, reads DTTVKQNPRYKLARVGKPVNLICSQTMNHDTMYWYQKKPNQAPKLLLFYYDKILNREADTFEKFQSSRPNNSFCSLYIGSAGLEYSAMYLCASSRDRSNTGQLYFGEGSKLTVL.